Presented here are 21 T cell receptor beta chains from one specimen sequenced in a study of control samples from healthy donors and cancer patients. Profiled with immunoSEQ multiplex PCR; TCRdb holds only in-frame clones, not every one. Of roughly 76,000 clones in the sample, around 94% were seen once. Sequenced sample: blood. These receptors originate from a woman under 30 in good health.

The V and J genes are TRBV14 and TRBJ1-6; 8 nucleotides align to TRBD1. V lost 0 bases to trimming and J lost 9 bases; unmatched junction nucleotides: 7. Germline V gene sequence: CDR1 SGHDN, CDR2 FVKESK. The CDR3 is 16 amino acids. For the CDR3, the DNA is TGTGCCAGCAGCCAAGATTCGCAGGGGGCTGGTTCACCCCTCCACTTT. This gives the protein CASSQDSQGAGSPLHF.

The chain uses TRBV2 and TRBJ1-1, with D hard to call. Trimming pared 6 bases from V and 6 bases from J, leaving 17 bases between. Per germline, CDR1 SNHLY and CDR2 FYNNEI. There are 14 residues in the CDR3. The CDR3 DNA reads as TGTGCCAGCAGCCCCTTGGAGGGTGACGCTGAAGCTTTCTTT. This encodes CASSPLEGDAEAFF.

J is TRBJ1-5 and V is TRBV6-6; possible D gene TRBD1, 5 bases. The CDR3 sequence is 16 residues long. Trimming cost V 0 bases and J 0 bases, with 9 bases left between them. Germline V gene data show CDR1 as MNHNY and CDR2 as SVGAGI (reference sequence). The CDR3: CASSYSRQISNQPQHF. In nucleotides, the CDR3 is TGTGCCAGCAGTTACTCGAGACAGATTAGCAATCAGCCCCAGCATTTT.

The V gene is TRBV19, the J gene TRBJ2-5; tentative D call: TRBD1 (8 bases). The V end was cut by 0 bases, the J end by 4 bases, with 15 bases between. The CDR3 covers 16 residues. CDR1 is LNHDA, CDR2 SQIVND, per germline (reference sequence). The CDR3: CASSIDGGTGGETQYF. CDR3 DNA sequence: TGTGCCAGTAGTATAGACGGGGGGACAGGAGGAGAGACCCAGTACTTC.

This chain joins TRBV28 and TRBJ2-6; D remains unclear. Germline V lookup: CDR1 MDHEN, CDR2 SYDVKM. The V end lost 3 bases, the J end lost 4 bases, and 10 bases lay between the germline ends. There are 15 residues in the CDR3. The CDR3 loop is CASSFVGSGANVLTF. The CDR3 bases are TGTGCCAGCAGTTTCGTAGGGTCCGGGGCCAACGTCCTGACTTTC.

This clone was recorded a few times. The genes are TRBV21-1 and TRBJ1-1. TRBV21-1 is annotated as a pseudogene. CDR3 length equals 13 residues. CDR3: CASSKVLNTEAFF. CDR3 nucleotide sequence: TGTGCCAGCAGCAAAGTCCTGAACACTGAAGCTTTCTTT.

This clone came up once. This chain joins TRBV3-1 (or the pseudogene TRBV3-2) and TRBJ2-5; D perhaps matches TRBD1 (5 bases). The germline V gene encodes CDR1 LGHDT and CDR2 YNNKEL (reference sequence). CDR3 size: 14 residues. V was shortened by 4 bases and J by 1 base, with 10 bases between the two germline ends. CDR3: CASSPLGVQETQYF. The CDR3 bases are TGTGCCAGCAGCCCCCTAGGGGTCCAAGAGACCCAGTACTTC.

The J gene is TRBJ2-7, the V gene TRBV19; TRBD1 aligns across 8 bases. This CDR3 comprises 18 residues. Germline trimming cut 6 bases from V and 0 bases from J; bases unmatched to any gene: 16. CDR1 and CDR2 (germline): LNHDA, SQIVND (reference sequence). As DNA, the CDR3 is TGTGCCAGTAGGAAATTCCTCGGTACAGGGGGGAGCTCCTACGAGCAGTACTTC. Translated: CASRKFLGTGGSSYEQYF. Based on the CDR3 plus reference TRBV19 and TRBJ2-7, the full variable domain is DGGITQSPKYLFRKEGQNVTLSCEQNLNHDAMYWYRQDPGQGLRLIYYSQIVNDFQKGDIAEGYSVSREKKESFPLTVTSAQKNPTAFYLCASRKFLGTGGSSYEQYFGPGTRLTVT.

The genes are TRBV9 and TRBJ1-4; TRBD1 aligns across 10 bases. V lost 2 bases to trimming and J lost 5 bases; unmatched junction nucleotides: 3. Germline CDR1 is SGDLS and CDR2 is YYNGEE. The CDR3 contains 15 residues. The CDR3 region is CASSVGDRGNEKLFF. The CDR3 DNA is TGTGCCAGCAGCGTTGGGGACAGGGGCAATGAAAAACTGTTTTTT.

CDR3 sequence (DNA): TGCGCCAGCAGCCGGGAGGGGCCCACAGATACGCAGTATTTT. Amino acids: CASSREGPTDTQYF. The rearrangement joins TRBV5-1 to TRBJ2-3; TRBD2 agrees at 8 bases. Germline V gene sequence: CDR1 SGHRS, CDR2 YFSETQ. V lost 4 bases to trimming and J lost 2 bases; unmatched junction nucleotides: 3. CDR3 length: 14 amino acids.

V gene TRBV7-3 combines with J gene TRBJ1-2; D remains ambiguous. The CDR3 has 15 residues. Trimming shortened V by 1 base and J by 0 bases, and 9 bases separated the two germline ends. The germline gives CDR1 SGHTA, CDR2 FQGTGA. CDR3 protein: CASSLSASTNYGYTF. In DNA form, the CDR3 reads TGTGCCAGCAGCTTAAGTGCCAGTACTAACTATGGCTACACCTTC.

The rearrangement joins TRBV5-1 to TRBJ1-2; D remains unclear. V dropped 4 bases and J dropped 3 bases, with 13 bases sitting between them. The CDR3 runs to 14 residues. In germline, CDR1 is SGHRS, CDR2 YFSETQ. The CDR3 DNA follows: TGCGCCAGCAGCCAAAGACATCCCGACTATGGCTACACCTTC. This codes for CASSQRHPDYGYTF.

V gene TRBV5-8 combines with J gene TRBJ2-3, with 7 bases that match TRBD2. Germline V gene data show CDR1 as SGHTS and CDR2 as YDEGEE. This CDR3 is 16 amino acids long. With V trimmed by 4 bases and J by 4 bases, 12 bases remained unmatched. CDR3 bases: TGTGCCAGCAGCCCCTCCCCCGGACTAGGCGCAGATACGCAGTATTTT. It codes for CASSPSPGLGADTQYF.

The V call is TRBV6-2 or TRBV6-3, the J call TRBJ2-5, with 14 bases fitting TRBD2. CDR3 size: 16 residues. Germline V CDR1 and CDR2: MNHEY, SVGEGT. V dropped 1 base and J dropped 5; count of bases not matched to a gene: 3. DNA of the CDR3: TGTGCCAGCAGTTACTGGGGACTAGCGGGAGTGGAGACCCAGTACTTC. Protein product: CASSYWGLAGVETQYF.

The chain carries TRBV20-1 and TRBJ2-1; a possible D gene is TRBD2 (7 bases). The V and J ends lost 3 bases and 6 bases respectively, with 21 bases between them. The V gene's germline CDR1 is DFQATT and CDR2 SNEGSKA (reference sequence). This CDR3 spans 16 amino acids. The DNA for the CDR3 is TGCAGTGCTAGTTTCTGGTCTGGGGGGGCTTTCAATGAGCAGTTCTTC. This sequence encodes CSASFWSGGAFNEQFF.

This chain connects TRBV7-6 to TRBJ1-5; a possible D gene is TRBD1 (5 bases). Germline values: CDR1 SGHVS, CDR2 FNYEAQ. This CDR3 has 19 residues. Trimming stripped 5 bases from V and 2 bases from J, with 25 bases between. The CDR3 region is CASSRGGRATTCGNQPQHF. Written as DNA, the CDR3 is TGTGCCAGCAGCCGAGGCGGCAGGGCGACTACGTGCGGCAATCAGCCCCAGCATTTT.

This sequence joins TRBV3-1 (or the pseudogene TRBV3-2) and TRBJ2-5, with 10 bases fitting TRBD1. Germline V gives CDR1 LGHDT, CDR2 YNNKEL (reference sequence). The J segment lost 3 bases and the V segment lost 5 bases, leaving 6 bases of the junction unmatched. The CDR3 has 15 amino acids. The CDR3 coding sequence is TGTGCCAGCAGCGCTAGGACAGGGGGAAAAGAGACCCAGTACTTC. Amino acid sequence: CASSARTGGKETQYF.

Only one count was recorded for this clone. V is TRBV7-2 and J is TRBJ2-1, with 12 positions matching TRBD2. The germline V gene encodes CDR1 SGHTA and CDR2 FQGNSA. V lost 3 bases to trimming and J lost 8 bases; unmatched junction nucleotides: 11. The CDR3 runs to 17 residues. The CDR3 loop reads CASSFPRTSGKEDEQFF. CDR3 sequence (DNA): TGTGCCAGCAGCTTCCCCAGGACTAGCGGGAAGGAGGATGAGCAGTTCTTC.

The rearrangement joins TRBV28 to TRBJ1-3; 7 bases are shared with TRBD1. This CDR3 is built from 15 residues. V lost 3 bases to trimming and J lost 4 bases; unmatched junction nucleotides: 6. Germline V gene lookup returns CDR1 MDHEN and CDR2 SYDVKM. The CDR3: CASSFPDRDGNTIYF. The CDR3 DNA reads TGTGCCAGCAGTTTCCCCGACAGGGACGGAAACACCATATATTTT.

The CDR3 loop reads CASSLDVRGGEKLFF. CDR3 in DNA: TGTGCCAGCAGCTTAGATGTCAGGGGAGGGGAAAAACTGTTTTTT. The chain has TRBV7-6 and TRBJ1-4, with a weak D call TRBD1 (6 bases). Trimming left V 1 base short and J 8 bases short, with 14 bases between. Germline V gene data show CDR1 as SGHVS and CDR2 as FNYEAQ. CDR3 size: 15 residues.

This chain uses TRBV9 with TRBJ1-2, with a possible D match to TRBD1 (5 bases). V lost 5 bases to trimming and J lost 5 bases, with 19 bases between them. The CDR3 totals 15 residues. Germline V gene sequence: CDR1 SGDLS, CDR2 YYNGEE. In DNA form, the CDR3 reads TGTGCCAGCAGTGCCGGTAGGGACCACCAATATGGCTACACCTTC. Its translation is CASSAGRDHQYGYTF. The entire variable domain, with the rest obtained from reference TRBV9 and TRBJ1-2, is as follows: DSGVTQTPKHLITATGQRVTLRCSPRSGDLSVYWYQQSLDQGLQFLIQYYNGEERAKGNILERFSAQQFPDLHSELNLSSLELGDSALYFCASSAGRDHQYGYTFGSGTRLTVV.